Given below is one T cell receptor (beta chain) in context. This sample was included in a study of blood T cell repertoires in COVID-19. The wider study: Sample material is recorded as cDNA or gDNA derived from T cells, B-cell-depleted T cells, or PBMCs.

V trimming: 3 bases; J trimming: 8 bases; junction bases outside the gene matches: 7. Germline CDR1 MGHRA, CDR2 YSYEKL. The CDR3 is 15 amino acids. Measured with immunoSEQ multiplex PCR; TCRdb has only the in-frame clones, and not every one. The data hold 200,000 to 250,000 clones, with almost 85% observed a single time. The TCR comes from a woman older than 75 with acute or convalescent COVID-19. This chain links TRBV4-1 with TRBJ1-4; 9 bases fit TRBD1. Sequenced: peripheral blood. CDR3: CASSHQDRGAEKLFF. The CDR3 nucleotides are TGCGCCAGCAGCCATCAGGACAGGGGTGCCGAAAAACTGTTTTTT.